This T cell receptor beta chain was found in a study of OX40 agonist ivuxolimab in advanced cancers. Regarding the study in general: Ivuxolimab was a fully human IgG2 agonistic monoclonal antibody targeting the costimulatory receptor OX40 (CD134). Intravenous ivuxolimab was administered to patients every 2 weeks at six dose levels: 0.01, 0.1, 0.3, 1.5, 3 and 10 mg/kg. Of the 50 to 55 patients in dose escalation, 19 had hepatocellular carcinoma, approximately 15 had melanoma, 9 had renal cell carcinoma and 9 had head and neck cancer. In the dose-escalation cohort, around four fifths of patients were male, and the mean age was roughly 56 years with a range of roughly 20 to 85. Patients were allowed to have had prior anti-PD-1, anti-PD-L1 or anti-CTLA-4 therapy, and more than 30% of the dose-escalation patients had previously received checkpoint inhibitors. Partial responses were achieved by three dose-escalation patients, of whom one had hepatocellular carcinoma and two had cutaneous melanoma. The purpose of peripheral TCRbeta sequencing was to test whether ivuxolimab changed TCR sequence diversity and led to clonal T-cell expansion. The paper describes the monotherapy dose-escalation part (N = 52 patients) of the phase I trial of ivuxolimab.

The trial excluded patients who had a history of autoimmune disease or who were on systemic immunosuppression. Peripheral blood for TCR sequencing was collected from all dose cohorts at baseline, on cycle 4 day 1, and on cycle 7 day 1. The samples were taken from a phase I, first-in-human, multicenter, open-label dose-escalation trial of ivuxolimab. Adults with locally advanced or metastatic melanoma, renal cell carcinoma, hepatocellular carcinoma or head and neck squamous cell carcinoma were enrolled in the trial. Before TCR sequencing, CD4+ T cells and CD8+ T cells from peripheral blood were sorted into separate populations. Per the germline V gene, MDHEN is the CDR1 and SYDVKM is the CDR2. The CDR3 sequence holds 14 residues, the cysteine and phenylalanine included. Here the CDR3 DNA is all that survives: 42 bases in frame from base 1. A note on this clone: The antigen it binds to is not known. Germline is not matched at one junction end, which may reflect a read error.

Genomic DNA was extracted from sorted cells for sequencing of the TCRbeta CDR3 region. The immunoSEQ Assay was used for sequencing of TCRbeta CDR3 regions. Imported from immuneACCESS, the table was reduced by TCRdb to in-frame sequences with V and J called. These copies leave out some clones; in studies compared against another copy, an unresolved V gene accounts for under half, and the cause of the remainder is not known. Recorded for this sample are 30,000 or so clones; about 87% of them occurred a single time. The leading ten clones occupy roughly 19% of the sample. The study at large found these results: Low levels of normalized T-cell clonal expansion were also shown by some nonresponding patients. At doses of 0.1 to 3.0 mg/kg, clonal expansion of both CD4+ and CD8+ blood T cells was observed from baseline to week 6. Which antigens the clonally expanded peripheral T cells were specific for was not determined. In partial responders in the 0.1-3.0 mg/kg groups, normalized peripheral clonal expansion was found to be among the lowest, especially among CD8+ T cells. On average, CD8+ T cells showed more expanded clones than CD4+ T cells after ivuxolimab.

The TCR comes from an adult with an advanced solid tumor such as melanoma, head and neck, liver or kidney cancer. The sequence joins TRBV28 to TRBJ1-1, with no D gene named confidently. Specimen: CD4+ or CD8+ T cells sorted from blood, collected in a trial of the OX40 agonist ivuxolimab. The CDR3 loop reads CGSTTRYLNTEAFF. The DNA sequence is as follows: TGTGGCAGCACCACCAGGTACCTGAACACTGAAGCTTTCTTT.